The 2 T cell receptor beta chains in this list originate from one sample, sequenced in a study of breast tumors, draining lymph nodes, adjacent tissues (dated by TCRdb to 2016 to 2017). Lymph node samples were obtained from the axillary draining lymph nodes of breast cancer patients. Library method: multiplex PCR. The run used an Illumina HiSeq 2000. Through fastp at Q25 and MiXCR, TCRdb rebuilt clones from the public reads, retaining in-frame beta chains. Rows are unified per CDR3 protein, each entry keeping the most common DNA and genes. Recorded for this sample are about 300,000 distinct CDR3 sequences; about 30% of them occurred a single time. The top ten clonotypes cover 0.85% to 1.2% of the sample. The sequenced material came from axillary lymph node tissue. These receptors all stem from a female donor with breast cancer. Some clones in this sample may be carry-over from other donors' samples.

There are many counts of this clonotype. Given the absence of the conserved phenylalanine or tryptophan at the CDR3 end, a read error is likely. The chain employs TRBV10-3 and TRBJ1-6; 9 nucleotides match TRBD1. This CDR3 has 17 residues. The V and J ends lost 0 bases and 7 bases, in that order; junction bases with no gene match: 7. CDR1 is ENHRY, CDR2 SYGVKD, per germline. The DNA for the CDR3 is TGTGCCATCAGTGAGTCCTTTCAGACAGGGGGAAATTCACCCCTCCACCTT. Protein product: CAISESFQTGGNSPLHL.

V usage is TRBV2 and J usage is TRBJ2-1; 13 bases agree with TRBD2. V lost 3 bases to trimming and J lost 5 bases; unmatched junction nucleotides: 4. The CDR3 runs 16 residues. Germline V lookup: CDR1 SNHLY, CDR2 FYNNEI. CDR3 protein: CASSEGGLAGHNEQFF. The CDR3 nucleotides read TGTGCCAGCAGTGAGGGGGGACTAGCGGGACACAATGAGCAGTTCTTC.